Listed here are 18 T cell receptor beta chains from one sample, sequenced in a study of response to subunit inactivated influenza vaccine. TCRdb fed the RT-PCR reads into MiXCR, producing one record per CDR3 protein. The profile shows about 540,000 distinct CDR3 sequences, 20% to 25% of them singletons. A further study also used this sample, focusing on T cells expressing NK-cell markers. That investigation notes: Libraries used 5'RACE template switching adding universal primer site and UMIs.

The sequencing used CD4+ T cells sorted from PBMCs, collected 11 to 12 days after vaccination. Receptors originate from a man in his fifties or sixties who received an inactivated influenza vaccine.

This chain joins TRBV7-3 and TRBJ2-7, with 8 bases identical to TRBD2. Germline loops: CDR1 SGHTA, CDR2 FQGTGA. V was pared by 1 base and J by 5 bases, with 4 bases of the junction left unmatched. This CDR3 has 14 amino acids. The CDR3 nucleotides read TGTGCCAGCAGCTTAAACGGGAGGGCGAACGAGCAGTACTTC. It specifies CASSLNGRANEQYF.

This clonotype was seen a few times. The CDR3 loop reads CASSLGPGRYEQYF. The CDR3 DNA is TGTGCCAGCAGCTTGGGTCCAGGAAGGTACGAGCAGTACTTC. This chain links TRBV5-6 with TRBJ2-7; D ambiguous. The V and J ends lost 0 bases and 4 bases respectively, with 11 bases between them. This CDR3 is 14 amino acids long. Germline assignment: CDR1 SGHDT and CDR2 YYEEEE.

The V gene is TRBV7-3, the J gene TRBJ2-1; 9 nucleotides line up with TRBD2. With 1 base clipped from V and 9 bases from J, the junction kept 13 bases outside the gene matches. The CDR3 is 17 amino acids. In germline, CDR1 is SGHTA, CDR2 FQGTGA. The CDR3 spells CASSLRPPGLAAGEQFF. The CDR3 DNA follows: TGTGCCAGCAGCTTAAGGCCCCCGGGACTAGCAGCGGGTGAGCAGTTCTTC.

There are a few counts of this clonotype. The rearrangement joins TRBV10-3 to TRBJ1-2; D is perhaps TRBD1 (6 bases). This CDR3 contains 14 residues. Germline V gene sequence: CDR1 ENHRY, CDR2 SYGVKD. Trimming stripped 3 bases from V and 4 bases from J, with 12 bases between. CDR3 nucleotide sequence: TGTGCCATCAGTGACGGGGGGCGGATCTATGGCTACACCTTC. It translates to CAISDGGRIYGYTF.

In this sample, this clonotype turned up a few times. The chain joins TRBV10-3 to TRBJ2-1; TRBD2 matches 9 bases. Germline lookup yields CDR1 ENHRY and CDR2 SYGVKD. The CDR3 totals 14 residues. V trimming: 8 bases; J trimming: 5 bases; junction bases outside the gene matches: 7. CDR3 amino acids: CAIQNERGDNEQFF. CDR3 DNA sequence: TGTGCCATCCAAAACGAGCGGGGGGACAATGAGCAGTTCTTC.

This chain uses TRBV7-9 with TRBJ2-7; 9 bases are shared with TRBD1. This CDR3 comprises 14 residues. Germline V gene lookup returns CDR1 SEHNR and CDR2 FQNEAQ (reference sequence). V lost 5 bases and J lost 6; bases outside the gene matches: 8. The DNA for the CDR3 is TGTGCCAGCAGCAGAGCCGGGACAGGGCTCGAGCAGTACTTC. It is translated as CASSRAGTGLEQYF. The variable domain in full, completed from reference TRBV7-9 and TRBJ2-7, reads DTGVSQNPRHKITKRGQNVTFRCDPISEHNRLYWYRQTLGQGPEFLTYFQNEAQLEKSRLLSDRFSAERPKGSFSTLEIQRTEQGDSAMYLCASSRAGTGLEQYFGPGTRLTVT.

This clonotype was seen a few times. This rearrangement joins TRBV10-3 to TRBJ2-1; maybe TRBD2 (6 bases). The ends were cut back, 6 bases at V and 1 base at J, with 13 bases in the middle. Germline V CDR1 and CDR2: ENHRY, SYGVKD. The CDR3 contains 15 residues. The CDR3 nucleotides are TGTGCCATCAGCCGGCGGGGCGAATCCTACAATGAGCAGTTCTTC. This gives the protein CAISRRGESYNEQFF.

In this sample, this clonotype turned up a few times. The genes are TRBV2 and TRBJ2-7; TRBD2 agrees at 13 bases. Per the germline V gene, CDR1 is SNHLY and CDR2 is FYNNEI. V lost 7 bases and J lost 5; bases outside the gene matches: 8. This CDR3 spans 15 amino acids. Here the CDR3 DNA reads TGTGCCAGCACCTTAGGACTAGCGGGGGTAAACGAGCAGTACTTC. The encoded protein is CASTLGLAGVNEQYF.

The chain carries TRBV7-2 and TRBJ1-1; D may be TRBD1 (6 bases). The CDR3 contains 15 residues. Germline V gives CDR1 SGHTA, CDR2 FQGNSA. V was pared by 3 bases and J by 0 bases, with 11 bases between. For the CDR3, the DNA is TGTGCCAGCAGCTTCCCGGACAGATTGAACACTGAAGCTTTCTTT. Translating gives CASSFPDRLNTEAFF. Combining the CDR3 with reference TRBV7-2 and TRBJ1-1 gives the whole variable domain GAGVSQSPSNKVTEKGKDVELRCDPISGHTALYWYRQSLGQGLEFLIYFQGNSAPDKSGLPSDRFSAERTGGSVSTLTIQRTQQEDSAVYLCASSFPDRLNTEAFFGQGTRLTVV.

The genes are TRBV19 and TRBJ1-1; D is perhaps TRBD1 (5 bases). Trimming removed 5 bases from V and 0 bases from J, with 16 bases in between. Germline V gene sequence: CDR1 LNHDA, CDR2 SQIVND (reference sequence). The CDR3 runs 16 residues. DNA of the CDR3: TGTGCCAGTAGTGGGGGAGGGTCCTATATGAACACTGAAGCTTTCTTT. Its protein product is CASSGGGSYMNTEAFF.

V usage is TRBV7-2 and J usage is TRBJ2-3, with D perhaps TRBD1 (6 bases). CDR3 size: 15 residues. The V gene's germline CDR1 is SGHTA and CDR2 FQGNSA. V was trimmed by 3 bases and J by 4 bases, leaving 14 bases between them. This CDR3 is CASSFTGFIADTQYF. In DNA, the CDR3 is TGTGCCAGCAGCTTTACAGGGTTCATTGCAGATACGCAGTATTTT.

This clonotype was detected a few times. This chain connects TRBV29-1 to TRBJ2-2, with 7 positions matching TRBD1. The ends lost 5 bases at V and 3 bases at J; junction bases unmatched: 6. CDR1 and CDR2 from the germline V gene are SQVTM and ANQGSEA. The CDR3 contains 14 residues. The CDR3 DNA follows: TGCAGCGTTTTGAGGCAGGGGGACACCGGGGAGCTGTTTTTT. Translating it yields CSVLRQGDTGELFF.

This clonotype was counted many times. The chain recombines TRBV29-1 with TRBJ1-1; 7 bases are a match to TRBD1. This CDR3 has 12 residues. The V and J ends lost 7 bases and 3 bases, in that order; junction bases with no gene match: 5. In germline, CDR1 is SQVTM, CDR2 ANQGSEA. The CDR3 sequence is CSGSTGDTEAFF. The DNA of the CDR3 is TGCAGCGGGTCCACAGGGGACACTGAAGCTTTCTTT.

The V and J genes are TRBV20-1 and TRBJ2-5; D gene unclear. Germline V gene sequence: CDR1 DFQATT, CDR2 SNEGSKA (reference sequence). This CDR3 is built from 14 residues. The ends were cut back, 1 base at V and 5 bases at J, with 14 bases in the middle. CDR3 residues: CSARAALPRETQYF. As DNA, the CDR3 is TGCAGTGCTAGAGCCGCGCTACCGAGGGAGACCCAGTACTTC.

The chain combines TRBV24-1 with TRBJ2-1; the D gene is possibly TRBD2 (5 bases). Germline loops: CDR1 KGHDR, CDR2 SFDVKD. CDR3 length: 12 residues. V gave up 7 bases and J gave up 6 bases, with 9 bases separating them. The CDR3 loop is CATSGLANEQFF. Written as DNA, the CDR3 is TGTGCCACCAGCGGGCTAGCCAATGAGCAGTTCTTC.

This clonotype came up a few times. CDR3 nucleotide sequence: TGTGCCAGCAGTTACTCTTTCCAGGGGGCTAAGGAGCAGTACTTC. The encoded protein is CASSYSFQGAKEQYF. The chain carries TRBV6-2 or TRBV6-3 and TRBJ2-7, with TRBD1 identical over 8 bases. The V gene end was trimmed by 0 bases and the J gene end by 7 bases; junction bases not matched to a gene: 8. The CDR3 is 15 residues long. CDR1 is MNHEY, CDR2 SVGEGT, per germline.

The V gene is TRBV5-1, the J gene TRBJ1-1; a weak D match, TRBD1 (5 bases). The V gene's germline CDR1 is SGHRS and CDR2 YFSETQ. The CDR3 length is 16 residues. The V gene lost 1 base and the J gene lost 2 bases, with 15 bases spanning the gap. DNA of the CDR3: TGCGCCAGCAGCTTGACGACATGGGGCTCCAACACTGAAGCTTTCTTT. Protein product: CASSLTTWGSNTEAFF.

The CDR3 region is CASSPGTAPYEQYF. The CDR3 bases are TGTGCCAGCAGTCCCGGGACCGCCCCCTACGAGCAGTACTTC. V and J are TRBV12-3 or TRBV12-4 and TRBJ2-7; D is possibly TRBD1 or TRBD2 (5 bases each). V was trimmed by 5 bases and J by 2 bases, leaving 13 bases between them. This CDR3 comprises 14 residues.